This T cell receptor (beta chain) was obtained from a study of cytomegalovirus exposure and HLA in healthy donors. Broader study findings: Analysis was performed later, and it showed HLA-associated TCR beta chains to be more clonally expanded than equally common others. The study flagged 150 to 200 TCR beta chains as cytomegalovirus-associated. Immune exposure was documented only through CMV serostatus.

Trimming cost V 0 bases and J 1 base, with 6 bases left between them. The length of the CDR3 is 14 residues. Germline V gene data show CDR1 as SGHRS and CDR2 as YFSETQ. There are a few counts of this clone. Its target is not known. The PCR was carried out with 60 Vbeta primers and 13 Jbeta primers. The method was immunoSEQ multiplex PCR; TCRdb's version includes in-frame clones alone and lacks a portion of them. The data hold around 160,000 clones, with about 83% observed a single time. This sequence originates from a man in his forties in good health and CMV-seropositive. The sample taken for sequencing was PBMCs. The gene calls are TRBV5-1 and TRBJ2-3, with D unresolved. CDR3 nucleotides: TGCGCCAGCAGCTTGGACCGGGGCACAGATACGCAGTATTTT. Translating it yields CASSLDRGTDTQYF.